This passage covers 32 T cell receptor beta chains from one sample sequenced in a study of blood T cell repertoires in COVID-19. The table came from immunoSEQ multiplex PCR; TCRdb's copy has only in-frame clones and leaves some out. Among 250,000 to 300,000 clones listed, about 90% were seen once. The material sequenced was PBMCs or T cells enriched from blood (not recorded which). Receptors originate from a woman aged 55-69 years who had recovered from COVID-19.

This chain connects TRBV5-8 to TRBJ2-5, with 12 bases that match TRBD2. After removal of 0 bases from V and 5 bases from J, the junction contained 2 bases not matched to a gene. The germline CDR1 and CDR2 sequences are SGHTS and YDEGEE. CDR3 length: 15 amino acids. The CDR3, as DNA: TGTGCCAGCAGCTTGGGACTAGCGGGGGTGGAGACCCAGTACTTC. Amino acids: CASSLGLAGVETQYF.

In DNA, the CDR3 is TGCGCCAGCAGCTATAGCAGGGGGCAAGGTGAAAAACTGTTTTTT. It yields the protein CASSYSRGQGEKLFF. This rearrangement joins TRBV5-1 to TRBJ1-4; 8 bases are a match to TRBD1. With 3 bases clipped from V and 7 bases from J, the junction kept 8 bases outside the gene matches. This CDR3 has 15 residues. From germline, CDR1 is SGHRS and CDR2 YFSETQ. Based on the CDR3 plus reference TRBV5-1 and TRBJ1-4, the full variable domain is KAGVTQTPRYLIKTRGQQVTLSCSPISGHRSVSWYQQTPGQGLQFLFEYFSETQRNKGNFPGRFSGRQFSNSRSEMNVSTLELGDSALYLCASSYSRGQGEKLFFGSGTQLSVL.

For this clone: The junction differs from germline at one of its ends, possibly a read error. This chain uses TRBV7-8 with TRBJ1-1, with D possibly being TRBD1 (5 bases). This CDR3 is built from 14 residues. Germline CDR1 SGHVS, CDR2 FQNEAQ. This CDR3 reads CATSTWGGNTEAFF. DNA of the CDR3: TGTGCCACCAGCACATGGGGCGGAAACACTGAAGCTTTCTTT.

This chain uses TRBV4-1 with TRBJ1-2; D is uncertain. This CDR3 contains 13 residues. CDR1 and CDR2 from the germline V gene are MGHRA and YSYEKL. Deletions cut 4 bases from V and 5 bases from J, with 11 bases between. This chain's CDR3 is CASSPTRGYGYTF. The DNA of the CDR3 is TGCGCCAGCAGCCCCACCCGGGGATATGGCTACACCTTC.

The J gene is TRBJ1-1, the V gene TRBV24-1; possibly TRBD1 for D (6 bases). V lost 3 bases and J 5 bases, leaving 12 bases between the germline ends. CDR3 length: 14 amino acids. Germline CDR1 and CDR2: KGHDR and SFDVKD. The CDR3 nucleotides read TGTGCCACCAGTGATCCACGGGACACTACTGAAGCTTTCTTT. This sequence encodes CATSDPRDTTEAFF.

V and J are TRBV28 and TRBJ1-4, with 7 bases lining up with TRBD1. The J segment lost 9 bases and the V segment lost 10 bases, leaving 17 bases of the junction unmatched. From germline, CDR1 is MDHEN and CDR2 SYDVKM. The CDR3 covers 15 residues. The CDR3 DNA is TGTGCCATCCGACTGCCAGGGGACAGAGTGCAAAAACTGTTTTTT. Residues: CAIRLPGDRVQKLFF.

The chain employs TRBV19 and TRBJ1-5; D gene ambiguous. Trimming pared 3 bases from V and 1 base from J, leaving 10 bases between. This CDR3 has 15 amino acids. Germline-derived CDR1 and CDR2 are LNHDA and SQIVND (reference sequence). CDR3 nucleotide sequence: TGTGCCAGTAGTATTTCTCGAGGGAGCAATCAGCCCCAGCATTTT. Translated: CASSISRGSNQPQHF.

The chain uses TRBV28 and TRBJ1-5; 11 bases are shared with TRBD1. The CDR3 has 17 amino acids. V was pared by 4 bases and J by 7 bases, with 12 bases of the junction left unmatched. Looked up from germline, CDR1 is MDHEN and CDR2 is SYDVKM. CDR3: CASSYRGQGALKQPQHF. In DNA form, the CDR3 reads TGTGCCAGCAGTTACCGTGGACAGGGGGCACTTAAACAGCCCCAGCATTTT.

V is TRBV5-1 and J is TRBJ1-4; no clear D. CDR1 is SGHRS, CDR2 YFSETQ, per germline. V was pared by 4 bases and J by 0 bases, with 7 bases between. The CDR3 sequence is 14 residues long. This CDR3 is CASSREATNEKLFF. The CDR3 DNA is TGCGCCAGCAGCCGCGAAGCAACTAATGAAAAACTGTTTTTT.

The CDR3 spells CASSQVLGGNTIYF. CDR3 in DNA: TGTGCCAGCAGCCAAGTCCTCGGTGGAAACACCATATATTTT. V gene TRBV14 combines with J gene TRBJ1-3; no clear D gene. Germline V gene lookup returns CDR1 SGHDN and CDR2 FVKESK. Trimming cost V 1 base and J 3 bases, with 7 bases left between them. CDR3 length equals 14 residues. The full variable domain, in which reference TRBV14 and TRBJ1-3 provide the parts outside the CDR3, is EAGVTQFPSHSVIEKGQTVTLRCDPISGHDNLYWYRRVMGKEIKFLLHFVKESKQDESGMPNNRFLAERTGGTYSTLKVQPAELEDSGVYFCASSQVLGGNTIYFGEGSWLTVV.

V gene TRBV9 combines with J gene TRBJ2-3; possible D gene TRBD2, 7 bases. V lost 3 bases, J lost 0 bases, and 11 bases lay in between. Per the germline V gene, CDR1 is SGDLS and CDR2 is YYNGEE. The CDR3 covers 15 residues. The CDR3 region is CASSGGGFSTDTQYF. The CDR3 DNA follows: TGTGCCAGCAGCGGCGGGGGCTTTAGCACAGATACGCAGTATTTT.

The chain employs TRBV7-2 and TRBJ1-6; 7 bases are shared with TRBD1. Losses at the gene ends were 4 bases for V and 15 bases for J; bases not matched to a gene: 9. From germline, CDR1 is SGHTA and CDR2 FQGNSA. The CDR3 length is 13 residues. In DNA form, the CDR3 reads TGTGCCAGCAGCTCGCAAAGACAGGGCATCCTCCACTTT. Encoded protein: CASSSQRQGILHF. Variable domain in full (rest from reference TRBV7-2 and TRBJ1-6): GAGVSQSPSNKVTEKGKDVELRCDPISGHTALYWYRQSLGQGLEFLIYFQGNSAPDKSGLPSDRFSAERTGGSVSTLTIQRTQQEDSAVYLCASSSQRQGILHFGNGTRLTVT.

The rearrangement links TRBV5-6 to TRBJ2-3; TRBD1 matches 7 bases. Germline lookup yields CDR1 SGHDT and CDR2 YYEEEE. This CDR3 spans 12 amino acids. The trim removed 4 bases at V and 7 bases at J, leaving 3 bases unmatched. The CDR3 nucleotides read TGTGCCAGCAGCCCGGGACAGTATACGCAGTATTTT. Its translation is CASSPGQYTQYF. Variable domain in full (rest from reference TRBV5-6 and TRBJ2-3): DAGVTQSPTHLIKTRGQQVTLRCSPKSGHDTVSWYQQALGQGPQFIFQYYEEEERQRGNFPDRFSGHQFPNYSSELNVNALLLGDSALYLCASSPGQYTQYFGPGTRLTVL.

Here the CDR3 DNA reads TGTGCCAGCAGACGACAGGGGATCTACGAGCAGTACTTC. Protein sequence: CASRRQGIYEQYF. The rearrangement joins TRBV7-2 to TRBJ2-7; 8 bases fit TRBD1. V shed 6 bases and J 3 bases; nucleotides not matched to a gene: 4. The CDR3 spans 13 residues. Germline CDR1 reads SGHTA; CDR2 reads FQGNSA.

The chain is built from TRBV27 and TRBJ1-1; tentatively, D is TRBD1 (5 bases). This CDR3 is built from 13 residues. V was clipped by 5 bases and J by 5 bases, with 12 bases between them. CDR1 is MNHEY and CDR2 is SMNVEV in the germline V gene (reference sequence). This chain's CDR3 is CASSISGITEAFF. DNA of the CDR3: TGTGCCAGCAGTATCTCAGGGATAACTGAAGCTTTCTTT.

The rearrangement uses TRBV5-1 and TRBJ2-6; unclear D gene. V was pared by 0 bases and J by 1 base, with 11 bases between. The CDR3 is 17 residues long. The V gene's germline CDR1 is SGHRS and CDR2 YFSETQ. The CDR3 protein is CASSLEFRPSGANVLTF. CDR3 nucleotides: TGCGCCAGCAGCTTGGAGTTCAGGCCGTCTGGGGCCAACGTCCTGACTTTC.

CDR3 residues: CASSPPPGDEQYF. The CDR3 DNA sequence: TGTGCCAGCTCACCACCCCCGGGGGACGAGCAGTACTTC. This chain connects TRBV18 to TRBJ2-7; maybe TRBD2 (6 bases). Germline-derived CDR1 and CDR2 are KGHSH and LQKENI. Trimming stripped 0 bases from V and 5 bases from J, with 8 bases between. The length of the CDR3 is 13 residues.

V and J are TRBV5-1 and TRBJ2-3, with 13 bases aligning to TRBD2. V lost 3 bases, J lost 7 bases, and 5 bases stayed unmatched. Per germline, CDR1 SGHRS and CDR2 YFSETQ. CDR3 length: 15 amino acids. CDR3 protein: CASSWGLAGRNTQYF. CDR3 DNA sequence: TGCGCCAGCAGCTGGGGACTAGCGGGGCGGAATACGCAGTATTTT.

A note on this clone: Additional DNA sequences in this sample encode the identical CDR3. The rearrangement uses TRBV30 and TRBJ1-1; D not resolved. Germline lookup yields CDR1 GTSNPN and CDR2 SVGIG (reference sequence). The CDR3 covers 13 residues. V was shortened by 2 bases and J by 0 bases, with 7 bases between the two germline ends. The CDR3 loop reads CAWSRQLNTEAFF. The CDR3 DNA sequence: TGTGCCTGGAGTCGACAATTGAACACTGAAGCTTTCTTT.

Of note for this clone: A much larger clonotype is one base distant, so this may be a read error. The chain combines TRBV5-1 with TRBJ1-6; TRBD1 aligns across 8 bases. V lost 3 bases and J lost 7; bases outside the gene matches: 3. Germline lookup yields CDR1 SGHRS and CDR2 YFSETQ. The CDR3 covers 14 residues. CDR3 sequence reads: CASSYDRGNSPLHF. The CDR3 DNA is TGCGCCAGCAGCTATGACAGGGGAAATTCACCCCTCCACTTT.

The V and J genes are TRBV5-1 and TRBJ1-5; D is ambiguous. The CDR3 covers 14 residues. Trimming took off 0 bases at V and 0 bases at J, with 4 bases between the two ends. The germline V gene encodes CDR1 SGHRS and CDR2 YFSETQ. CDR3: CASSLDGSNQPQHF. Written as DNA, the CDR3 is TGCGCCAGCAGCTTGGACGGTAGCAATCAGCCCCAGCATTTT.

This chain connects TRBV15 to TRBJ1-2; the D is unclear. Germline loops: CDR1 LNHNV, CDR2 YYDKDF (reference sequence). The V end was cut by 0 bases, the J end by 4 bases, with 9 bases between. The CDR3 length is 14 residues. CDR3: CATSRDQGGYGYTF. The CDR3 nucleotides are TGTGCCACCAGCAGAGATCAAGGAGGCTATGGCTACACCTTC.

This sequence joins TRBV10-3 and TRBJ2-1, with D unresolved. The CDR3 loop spans 11 amino acids. CDR1 is ENHRY, CDR2 SYGVKD, per germline. V shed 6 bases and J shed 3 bases, with 3 bases lying between them. CDR3: CAISGYNEQFF. The DNA for the CDR3 is TGTGCCATCAGCGGCTACAATGAGCAGTTCTTC.

This chain uses TRBV12-3 or TRBV12-4 with TRBJ2-5; D unresolved. This CDR3 is 13 amino acids long. Trimming stripped 3 bases from V and 5 bases from J, with 10 bases between. CDR3: CASSLRGFETQYF. CDR3 DNA: TGTGCCAGCAGTTTGCGAGGATTTGAGACCCAGTACTTC.

V gene TRBV2 combines with J gene TRBJ1-2, with TRBD1 matching over 8 bases. The CDR3 sequence is 12 residues long. Germline assignment: CDR1 SNHLY and CDR2 FYNNEI. The V and J ends lost 5 bases and 4 bases, in that order; junction bases with no gene match: 0. The CDR3 DNA reads TGTGCCAGCAGTACAGGGGGCTATGGCTACACCTTC. Translated, it gives CASSTGGYGYTF.

The rearrangement joins TRBV3-1 (or the pseudogene TRBV3-2) to TRBJ1-2, with 9 positions matching TRBD1. Germline assignment: CDR1 LGHDT and CDR2 YNNKEL (reference sequence). V lost 1 base to trimming and J lost 7 bases; unmatched junction nucleotides: 1. The CDR3 has 13 amino acids. The CDR3 protein is CASSQGGQGGYTF. CDR3 bases: TGTGCCAGCAGCCAAGGGGGACAGGGTGGCTACACCTTC.

In its sample, this clone was seen a few times. The rearrangement joins TRBV29-1 to TRBJ2-5, with 7 bases that match TRBD1. V lost 5 bases and J lost 5; bases outside the gene matches: 8. CDR1 is SQVTM and CDR2 is ANQGSEA in the germline V gene. The CDR3 is 13 residues long. This CDR3 reads CSVSGQARETQYF. Here the CDR3 DNA reads TGCAGCGTTTCCGGACAGGCCCGGGAGACCCAGTACTTC.

The chain carries TRBV24-1 and TRBJ2-3; a weak D match, TRBD1 (6 bases). This CDR3 region has 16 residues. CDR1 is KGHDR, CDR2 SFDVKD, per germline. V lost 4 bases and J 1 base, leaving 14 bases between the germline ends. CDR3 amino acids: CATSDSGRGRTDTQYF. As DNA, the CDR3 is TGTGCCACCAGTGACAGCGGCAGGGGTCGCACAGATACGCAGTATTTT.

A few counts support this clone. The chain recombines TRBV4-1 with TRBJ1-1; D not certain. This CDR3 comprises 19 residues. CDR1 MGHRA and CDR2 YSYEKL come from the germline V gene. The germline V and J ends were trimmed by 0 bases and 3 bases, with 23 bases remaining between them. For the CDR3, the DNA is TGCGCCAGCAGCCAAGACCTGTCTCGCCCGCGGGCACAGTACACTGAAGCTTTCTTT. Translation: CASSQDLSRPRAQYTEAFF.

CDR3 in DNA: TGCGCCAGCAGTGAGTTGGCAGGGTACAGCAATCAGCCCCAGCATTTT. It translates to CASSELAGYSNQPQHF. The genes are TRBV10-2 and TRBJ1-5, with D possibly matching TRBD1 (5 bases). V dropped 1 base and J dropped 1 base, with 11 bases sitting between them. The length of the CDR3 is 16 residues. Germline V CDR1 and CDR2: WSHSY, SAAADI.

This CDR3 is CASSASGGWYEAFF. For the CDR3, the DNA is TGTGCCAGCAGTGCCTCAGGGGGGTGGTATGAAGCTTTCTTT. The genes are TRBV2 and TRBJ1-1; 7 nucleotides line up with TRBD1. The length of the CDR3 is 14 residues. V shed 4 bases and J 7 bases; nucleotides not matched to a gene: 9. The V gene's germline CDR1 is SNHLY and CDR2 FYNNEI.

This chain joins TRBV11-3 and TRBJ1-5; a possible D gene is TRBD1 (5 bases). Per the germline V gene, CDR1 is SGHNT and CDR2 is YENEEA. Trimming removed 5 bases at V and 5 bases at J, with 31 bases between. The CDR3 loop spans 20 amino acids. The CDR3 DNA follows: TGTGCCAGCAGCCTGTCCGGACCGCTACTATTCAAACGGGGGTATCAGCCCCAGCATTTT. The encoded protein is CASSLSGPLLFKRGYQPQHF.